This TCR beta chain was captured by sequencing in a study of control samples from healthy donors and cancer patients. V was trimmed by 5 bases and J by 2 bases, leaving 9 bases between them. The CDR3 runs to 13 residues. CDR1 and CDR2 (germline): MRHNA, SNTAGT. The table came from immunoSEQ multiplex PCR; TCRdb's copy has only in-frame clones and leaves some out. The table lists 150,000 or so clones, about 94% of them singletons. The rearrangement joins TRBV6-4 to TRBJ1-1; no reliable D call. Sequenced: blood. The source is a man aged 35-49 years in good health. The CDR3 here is CASSSGPNTEAFF. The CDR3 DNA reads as TGTGCCAGCAGTTCAGGTCCTAACACTGAAGCTTTCTTT.